The entry that follows covers one T cell receptor beta chain sequence. It was considered stable Graves' hyperthyroidism when ophthalmopathy did not progress within 18 months. Participants, patients aged 18 to 65, had newly diagnosed hyperthyroidism with a duration under 2 months. Diagnosis relied on clinical symptoms, serum thyroxine and TRAb, thyroid ultrasound and orbital computed tomography. Germline V CDR1 and CDR2: MNHNY, SVGAGI (reference sequence). Trimming removed 0 bases from V and 4 bases from J, with 12 bases in between. This CDR3 is 15 amino acids long. Amplified TCR beta CDR3 regions came from RNA transcripts. The HTBI set primed first-round TCR CDR3 RT-PCR. TCRdb used MiXCR to reprocess the multiplex PCR reads, holding one entry per CDR3 protein. The data show about 500,000 distinct CDR3 sequences, approximately 16% seen once. These data originate in a study of T cells in Graves' hyperthyroidism and ophthalmopathy. At the level of the study: Sampling of peripheral blood happened at initial diagnosis, prior to any treatment.

The TCR originated in a woman aged 18-35 years with Graves' hyperthyroidism. Sequencing input: blood. The chain links TRBV6-6 to TRBJ1-2, with D unresolved. DNA of the CDR3: TGTGCCAGCAGTTACTCGGGCAGATCTCCCTATGGCTACACCTTC. Amino acid sequence: CASSYSGRSPYGYTF.